A selection of T cell receptor beta chains follows, all from one sample in a study of T-cell reconstitution after alpha-beta-depleted transplantation in children. A single record per CDR3 protein comes from TCRdb applying MiXCR to the PCR reads. The table includes around 360,000 distinct CDR3 sequences, around 10% detected once. The sequencing used PBMCs from the stem cell graft donor, collected from the stem cell graft. All receptors come from a human donor who donated a stem cell graft to a child with acute lymphoblastic leukemia. Each CDR3 is given with its conserved first and last residue. D genes are given only for firm matches. A row's size may be missing; if present it is once, few, many or a size class.

size,D,J,V,DNA,CDR3
many,TRBD2,TRBJ2-2,TRBV5-1,TGCGCCAGCAGCCCACTAGCGGGAGTATCCGCCGGGGAGCTGTTTTTT,CASSPLAGVSAGELFF
few,-,TRBJ2-5,TRBV7-3,TGTGCCAGCAGCTTCGGGGGCGTCCAAGAGACCCAGTACTTC,CASSFGGVQETQYF
few,-,TRBJ2-1,TRBV4-2,TGTGCCAGCAGCCAAGATAGTCCCCTCTCAGCTAGCTCCCCCAGCTCCTACAATGAGCAGTTCTTC,CASSQDSPLSASSPSSYNEQFF
few,-,TRBJ1-1,TRBV7-9,TGTGCCAGCAGCTCGCCTCGGGTTGTGGGGGGCACTGAAGCTTTCTTT,CASSSPRVVGGTEAFF
-,-,TRBJ2-3,TRBV9,TGTGCCAGCAGCCCACGGACAGACACAGATACGCAGTATTTT,CASSPRTDTDTQYF
many,TRBD1,TRBJ2-3,TRBV12-3/TRBV12-4,TGTGCCAGCAGTTCTCCGGGACAGGGGACGGATACGCAGTATTTT,CASSSPGQGTDTQYF
many,-,TRBJ1-1,TRBV7-2,TGTGCCAGCAGCCCCGATGTGGTCCAGAAGAACACTGAAGCTTTCTTT,CASSPDVVQKNTEAFF
-,TRBD2,TRBJ2-5,TRBV7-9,TGTGCCAGCAGCTTAAGGGCTAGCGGTTCGGAGACCCAGTACTTC,CASSLRASGSETQYF
-,-,TRBJ2-7,TRBV24-1,TGTGCCACCAATGGATTTAGGGACATTAACCCACGAGAGCAGTACTTC,CATNGFRDINPREQYF
-,TRBD1,TRBJ1-1,TRBV2,TGTGCCAGCACGAGGGACAGGGAAGGAAGCGAAGCTTTCTTT,CASTRDREGSEAFF
-,-,TRBJ2-7,TRBV20-1,TGCAGTGCTAGAGATCGTAGACGTAAATCAGGCGAGCAGTACTTC,CSARDRRRKSGEQYF
few,-,TRBJ2-1,TRBV18,TGTGCCAGCTCACCGGTATCAGGGATAGCGGACTACAATGAGCAGTTCTTC,CASSPVSGIADYNEQFF
many,-,TRBJ2-3,TRBV11-3,TGTGCCAGCAGCTTATTCGCAGGGCCAGATACGCAGTATTTT,CASSLFAGPDTQYF
many,-,TRBJ2-5,TRBV7-7,TGTGCTAGCAGCTTAGACAGACAAGAGACCCAGTACTTC,CASSLDRQETQYF
-,TRBD2,TRBJ2-1,TRBV27,TGTGCCAGCAGCCTAACCTTAGCGGGACCCAATGAGCAGTTCTTC,CASSLTLAGPNEQFF
few,-,TRBJ2-7,TRBV5-1,TGCGCCAGCAGCTTGGCTACTAGCCGGGACGGGTCTCACTACGAGCAGTACTTC,CASSLATSRDGSHYEQYF
few,TRBD2,TRBJ2-7,TRBV9,TGTGCCAGCAGCCCCCTAGCGGGAGGGCCGACCTACGAGCAGTACTTC,CASSPLAGGPTYEQYF
few,-,TRBJ2-1,TRBV4-2,TGTGCCAGCAGCCAAGTGACCGATGAGCAGTTCTTC,CASSQVTDEQFF
many,TRBD2,TRBJ2-1,TRBV4-3,TGCGCCAGCAGCCAAGAGACGGGAGGGCCTCATGAGCAGTTCTTC,CASSQETGGPHEQFF
few,TRBD1,TRBJ2-1,TRBV7-2,TGTGCCAGCAGCCAAGGGACAGTCGGTGAGCAGTTCTTC,CASSQGTVGEQFF
-,TRBD1,TRBJ1-2,TRBV20-1,TGCAGTGCTAGTCGAGACCTGGACAGGAGCCATGGCTGCACCTTC,CSASRDLDRSHGCTF
-,-,TRBJ2-5,TRBV7-2,TGTGCCAGCAGCTGGGATGGGGGCAGGAGGGAGACCCAGTACTTC,CASSWDGGRRETQYF
few,-,TRBJ1-4,TRBV28,TGTGCCAGCAGTGGTGCGAGTGCAACTAATGAAAAACTGTTTTTT,CASSGASATNEKLFF
-,TRBD2,TRBJ2-3,TRBV9,TGTGCCAGCAGCGTAGACCTAGCGGGAGCGACGCGGTATTTT,CASSVDLAGATRYF
few,TRBD2,TRBJ2-1,TRBV5-1,TGCGCCAGCAGCCAATCGACCCTAGCGGGAGTATCCTACAATGAGCAGTTCTTC,CASSQSTLAGVSYNEQFF
many,-,TRBJ1-2,TRBV30,TGTGCCTGGAGCGGTGCAGTCGCTAACTATGGCTACACCTTC,CAWSGAVANYGYTF
few,-,TRBJ2-5,TRBV6-2/TRBV6-3,TGTGCCAGCAGTTACCGGGCGCGGGGACACCAAGAGACCCAGTACTTC,CASSYRARGHQETQYF
many,-,TRBJ2-1,TRBV12-3/TRBV12-4,TGTGCCAGCAGTCGGACTGGAAGCTCCTACAATGAGCAGTTCTTC,CASSRTGSSYNEQFF
-,-,TRBJ1-5,TRBV28,TGTGCCAGCAGTTTGTGGACACTTAGCAATCAGCCCCAGCATTTT,CASSLWTLSNQPQHF
few,TRBD2,TRBJ2-1,TRBV20-1,TGCAGTGCTAGAAATCCTGTTAGCGGGAGGGCCCCCGATGAGCAGTTCTTC,CSARNPVSGRAPDEQFF
-,TRBD1,TRBJ1-4,TRBV12-3/TRBV12-4,TGTGCCAGCAGTTTAGCCGGCAGGGGGCAGGAAAAACTGTTTTTT,CASSLAGRGQEKLFF
-,-,TRBJ1-1,TRBV20-1,TGCGGTGCTAGATCTCCAGGGGACACTGAAGCTTTCTTT,CGARSPGDTEAFF
few,-,TRBJ2-5,TRBV5-1,TGCGCCAGCAGCTTCACCGGCGATGAGACCCAGTACTTC,CASSFTGDETQYF
few,-,TRBJ1-4,TRBV2,TGTGCCGGCAGAGGGGACGTAATTGAAAAACTGTTTTTT,CAGRGDVIEKLFF
few,TRBD2,TRBJ2-1,TRBV12-3/TRBV12-4,TGTGCCAGCAGTTCCGCTCAGAGGGCTAGCGGGCGGGATCCCAATGAGCAGTTCTTC,CASSSAQRASGRDPNEQFF
few,-,TRBJ2-1,TRBV14,TGTGCCAGCAGCCTCGCGGACAGCACCTACGGACGTCACAATGAGCAGTTCTTC,CASSLADSTYGRHNEQFF
-,-,TRBJ2-3,TRBV6-5,TGTGCCAGCAGTTACAGCATCACAGATATGCAGTATTTT,CASSYSITDMQYF
-,-,TRBJ1-2,TRBV2,TGTGCCAGCAGTGGACAGCTAGTATCGATGGGCGGCTACACCTTC,CASSGQLVSMGGYTF
-,TRBD2,TRBJ2-1,TRBV11-2,TGTGCCAGCAGCTTAGTACTAGCGGGACTCTCCTACAATGAGCAGTTCTTC,CASSLVLAGLSYNEQFF
few,-,TRBJ2-1,TRBV20-1,TGCAGTGCTAGTCCGGGGGAGGTTTACAATGAGCAGTTCTTC,CSASPGEVYNEQFF
many,TRBD2,TRBJ2-5,TRBV5-1,TGCGCCAGCAGCTTCCCTCTAGCGGGAGGGCTAGAGACCCAGTACTTC,CASSFPLAGGLETQYF
few,-,TRBJ1-2,TRBV6-2/TRBV6-3,TGTGCCAGCAGCCACAAGATTAACTATGGCTACACCTTC,CASSHKINYGYTF